This T cell receptor beta chain was observed in a study of blood T cell repertoires in COVID-19. In this sample, this clone turned up once. TCRdb's copy holds only in-frame clones and misses some; the assay was immunoSEQ multiplex PCR. The table has approximately 80,000 clones, 81% seen once. This TCR derives from an elderly man with acute or convalescent COVID-19. The sample consisted of peripheral blood.

In nucleotides, the CDR3 is TGTGCCAGCAGCCGTTCCGGGACAGAAGCTTTCTTT. Protein product: CASSRSGTEAFF. The V gene is TRBV7-6, the J gene TRBJ1-1, with TRBD1 as a possible D gene (6 bases). From germline, CDR1 is SGHVS and CDR2 FNYEAQ. The germline V and J ends were trimmed by 5 bases and 8 bases, with 12 bases remaining between them. The CDR3 sequence is 12 residues long.